What follows describes a single TCR beta chain. Its antigen is currently unknown. The data stem from a study of blood T cells in healthy people across ages. Study-wide points: TCR beta diversity tracked closely with naive T cell percentage.

Sample-barcoded 5' priming and a J-beta primer mix drove a second PCR of 7 to 11 cycles. In TCRdb, the 5' RACE reads were re-called with MiXCR into one record per CDR3 protein. The table includes about 780,000 distinct CDR3 sequences, about half detected once. The junction had 6 bases not matched to a gene; V was cut back by 4 bases and J by 3 bases. In germline, CDR1 is MGHDK, CDR2 SYGVNS. The CDR3 has 15 residues. The J gene is TRBJ2-7, the V gene TRBV25-1, with TRBD1 matching over 10 bases. The receptor comes from an elderly man in good health. Sequenced: blood. The CDR3 loop is CASSGIGTGVYEQYF. The CDR3 bases are TGTGCCAGCAGTGGGATCGGGACAGGGGTCTACGAGCAGTACTTC.